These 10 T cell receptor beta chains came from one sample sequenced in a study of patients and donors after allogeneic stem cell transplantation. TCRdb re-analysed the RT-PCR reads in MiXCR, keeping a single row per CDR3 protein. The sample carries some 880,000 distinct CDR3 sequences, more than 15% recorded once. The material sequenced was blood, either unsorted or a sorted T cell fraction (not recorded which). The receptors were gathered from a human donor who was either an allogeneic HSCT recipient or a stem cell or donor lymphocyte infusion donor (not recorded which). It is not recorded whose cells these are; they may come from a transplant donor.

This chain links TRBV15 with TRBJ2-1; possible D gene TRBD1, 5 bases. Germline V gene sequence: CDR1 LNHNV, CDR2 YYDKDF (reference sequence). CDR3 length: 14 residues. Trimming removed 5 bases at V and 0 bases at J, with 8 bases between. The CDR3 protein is CATSVDTSYNEQFF. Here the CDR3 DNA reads TGTGCCACCAGCGTGGACACCTCCTACAATGAGCAGTTCTTC.

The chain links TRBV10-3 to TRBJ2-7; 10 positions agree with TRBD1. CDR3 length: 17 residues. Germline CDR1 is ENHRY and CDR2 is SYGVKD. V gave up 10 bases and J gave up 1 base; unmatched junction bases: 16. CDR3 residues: CATGDRGSTFISYEQYF. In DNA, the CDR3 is TGTGCCACTGGGGACAGGGGATCGACCTTTATATCCTACGAGCAGTACTTC.

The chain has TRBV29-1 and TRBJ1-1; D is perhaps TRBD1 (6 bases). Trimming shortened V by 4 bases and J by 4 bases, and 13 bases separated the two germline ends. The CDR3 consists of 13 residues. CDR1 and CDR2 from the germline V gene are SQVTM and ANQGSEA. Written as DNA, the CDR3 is TGCAGCGTTGTCTACAGGGTGGGCACTGAAGCTTTCTTT. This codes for CSVVYRVGTEAFF.

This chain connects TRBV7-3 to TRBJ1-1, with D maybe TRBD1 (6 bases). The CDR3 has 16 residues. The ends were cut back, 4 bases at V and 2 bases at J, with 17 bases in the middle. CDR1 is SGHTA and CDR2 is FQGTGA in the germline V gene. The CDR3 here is CASSSSRTAKNTEAFF. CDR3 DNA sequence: TGTGCCAGCAGCTCATCTAGGACAGCCAAAAACACTGAAGCTTTCTTT. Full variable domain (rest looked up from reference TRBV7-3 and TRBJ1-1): GAGVSQTPSNKVTEKGKYVELRCDPISGHTALYWYRQSLGQGPEFLIYFQGTGAADDSGLPNDRFFAVRPEGSVSTLKIQRTERGDSAVYLCASSSSRTAKNTEAFFGQGTRLTVV.

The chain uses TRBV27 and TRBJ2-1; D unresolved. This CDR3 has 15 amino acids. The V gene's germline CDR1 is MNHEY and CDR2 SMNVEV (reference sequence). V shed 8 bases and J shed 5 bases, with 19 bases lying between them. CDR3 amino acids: CASGQLGPPHNEQFF. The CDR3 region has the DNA TGTGCCAGCGGGCAATTAGGGCCTCCTCACAATGAGCAGTTCTTC.

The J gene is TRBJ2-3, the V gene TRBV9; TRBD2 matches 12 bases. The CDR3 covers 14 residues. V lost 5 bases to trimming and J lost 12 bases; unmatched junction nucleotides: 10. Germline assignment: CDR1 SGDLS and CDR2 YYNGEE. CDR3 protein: CASSRTSGNRAQYF. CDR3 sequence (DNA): TGTGCCAGCAGTAGGACTAGCGGGAATCGCGCCCAGTATTTT. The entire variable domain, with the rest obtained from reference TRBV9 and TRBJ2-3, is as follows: DSGVTQTPKHLITATGQRVTLRCSPRSGDLSVYWYQQSLDQGLQFLIQYYNGEERAKGNILERFSAQQFPDLHSELNLSSLELGDSALYFCASSRTSGNRAQYFGPGTRLTVL.

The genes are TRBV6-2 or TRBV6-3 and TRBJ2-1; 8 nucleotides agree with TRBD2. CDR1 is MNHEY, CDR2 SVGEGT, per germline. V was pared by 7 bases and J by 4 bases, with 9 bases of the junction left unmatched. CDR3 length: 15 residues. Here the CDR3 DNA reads TGTGCCAGCACCCGGGCCGGGGGGGCGTACAATGAGCAGTTCTTC. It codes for CASTRAGGAYNEQFF.

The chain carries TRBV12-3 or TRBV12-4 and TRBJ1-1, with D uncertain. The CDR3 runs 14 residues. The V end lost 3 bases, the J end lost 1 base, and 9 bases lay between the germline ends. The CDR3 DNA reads TGTGCCAGCAGTTTTAGGGCGACGAACACTGAAGCTTTCTTT. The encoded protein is CASSFRATNTEAFF.

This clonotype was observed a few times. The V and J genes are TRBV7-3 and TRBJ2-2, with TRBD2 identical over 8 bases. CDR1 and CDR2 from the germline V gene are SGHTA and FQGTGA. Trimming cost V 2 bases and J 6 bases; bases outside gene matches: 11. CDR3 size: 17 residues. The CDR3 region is CASSLLSTGGPPGELFF. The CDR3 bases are TGTGCCAGCAGCTTACTATCTACGGGAGGGCCACCCGGGGAGCTGTTTTTT. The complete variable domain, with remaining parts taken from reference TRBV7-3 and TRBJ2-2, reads GAGVSQTPSNKVTEKGKYVELRCDPISGHTALYWYRQSLGQGPEFLIYFQGTGAADDSGLPNDRFFAVRPEGSVSTLKIQRTERGDSAVYLCASSLLSTGGPPGELFFGEGSRLTVL.

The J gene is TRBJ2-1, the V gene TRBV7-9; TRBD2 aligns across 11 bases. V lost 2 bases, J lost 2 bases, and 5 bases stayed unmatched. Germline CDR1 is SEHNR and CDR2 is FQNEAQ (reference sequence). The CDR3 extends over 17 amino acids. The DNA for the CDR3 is TGTGCCAGCAGCTTACCCCCGGGACTAGCGGCCTACAATGAGCAGTTCTTC. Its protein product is CASSLPPGLAAYNEQFF.